This T cell receptor beta chain was obtained from a study of T cell repertoires in cytomegalovirus infection. Across the whole study: Recently identified HLA-C-restricted CMV epitopes were among the peptides used. Public TCR beta signatures provided an indication of both CMV infection and a matching HLA type. General study results and limits: Cumulative public TCR beta family frequency identified CMV carriers with the relevant HLA. The study found HLA-C-restricted CMV-specific TCR beta clonotypes dominating the ex vivo response.

Regarding this clonotype: Its antigen remains unidentified.

TCRdb reanalysed the reads using MiXCR and keeps one entry per CDR3 protein. Among some 120,000 distinct CDR3 sequences, 30% to 40% were seen once, and the ten largest hold under 70%. Trimming took 6 bases from V and 0 from J, leaving 6 bases between them. Germline values: CDR1 SNHLY, CDR2 FYNNEI. The CDR3 sequence is 13 residues long. The clonotype comes from a human donor in good health (CMV status not recorded). Some clones in this sample may be carry-over from other donors' samples. The sample in question was CD8+ T cells from cultured PBMCs, obtained from culture after CMV antigen stimulation. J is TRBJ2-1 and V is TRBV2, with no clear D. This chain's CDR3 is CASRQSSYNEQFF. The CDR3 bases are TGTGCCAGCAGACAAAGCTCCTACAATGAGCAGTTCTTC.